Reported below is one T cell receptor (beta chain). The Seattle patients joined while their infection was active and were tracked longitudinally afterward. Trimming took off 1 base at V and 2 bases at J, with 7 bases between the two ends. Germline lookup yields CDR1 LNHNV and CDR2 YYDKDF (reference sequence). This CDR3 is built from 14 residues. This entry comes from a study of blood T cell repertoires in COVID-19. Overall study context: Collection of acute and convalescent COVID-19 samples took place in the United States, Italy and Spain. PBMCs, B-cell-depleted T cells, or T cells were the source of the cDNA or gDNA that made up the material.

In the study's own analysis: The assay estimated nucleated cells by amplifying reference gene primers. Measured with immunoSEQ multiplex PCR; TCRdb has only the in-frame clones, and not every one. For V, J and clone size, that table is used; D and trimming come from the DNA. Of 150,000 to 200,000 clones in the sample, about 81% were seen once. The chain has TRBV15 and TRBJ2-3; D is unclear. The receptor's source is a woman over 75 with COVID-19, enrolled during active disease. Sequenced: peripheral blood. CDR3 DNA: TGTGCCACCAGCAGAGTCACAGACACAGATACGCAGTATTTT. It encodes CATSRVTDTDTQYF.